The 16 T cell receptor beta chains given below trace back to one sample, sequenced in a study of cytomegalovirus exposure and HLA in healthy donors. The PCR employed 60 Vbeta primers together with 13 Jbeta primers. Data came from immunoSEQ multiplex PCR; TCRdb stores just in-frame clones and leaves some out. The listing records about 130,000 clones. The specimen sequenced was PBMCs. Receptor source: a woman aged 55-70 years in good health and CMV-seronegative.

This sequence joins TRBV2 and TRBJ1-3; TRBD1 aligns across 9 bases. The CDR3 loop spans 15 amino acids. After removal of 6 bases from V and 0 bases from J, the junction contained 3 bases not matched to a gene. The germline CDR1 and CDR2 sequences are SNHLY and FYNNEI. Here the CDR3 reads CASRVDRGSGNTIYF. CDR3 coding DNA: TGTGCCAGCAGAGTGGACAGGGGCTCTGGAAACACCATATATTTT.

The CDR3 DNA follows: TGTGCCAGCTCACCCCTCCCTTCGACAGGGTACTCCTACGAGCAGTACTTC. This gives the protein CASSPLPSTGYSYEQYF. This sequence joins TRBV18 and TRBJ2-5; 7 nucleotides align to TRBD1. TRBJ2-7 matches the DNA end more closely, so the J call is doubtful. The CDR3 loop spans 17 amino acids. Germline loops: CDR1 KGHSH, CDR2 LQKENI.

The chain uses TRBV18 and TRBJ2-3; unclear D gene. V lost 0 bases, J lost 2 bases, and 6 bases lay in between. The length of the CDR3 is 14 residues. CDR1 and CDR2 from the germline V gene are KGHSH and LQKENI. The DNA of the CDR3 is TGTGCCAGCTCACCACCTGTGGCCACAGATACGCAGTATTTT. Protein: CASSPPVATDTQYF.

This chain links TRBV29-1 with TRBJ1-1; tentatively, D is TRBD1 (6 bases). Germline lookup yields CDR1 SQVTM and CDR2 ANQGSEA. The CDR3 totals 13 residues. The V gene lost 1 base and the J gene lost 6 bases, with 12 bases spanning the gap. The CDR3 sequence is CSVEVSGAAEAFF. CDR3 nucleotides: TGCAGCGTTGAAGTTTCAGGGGCCGCTGAAGCTTTCTTT.

This chain joins TRBV27 and TRBJ2-7, with 8 positions matching TRBD2. The V and J ends lost 5 bases and 4 bases, in that order; junction bases with no gene match: 7. This CDR3 contains 14 residues. CDR1 is MNHEY and CDR2 is SMNVEV in the germline V gene (reference sequence). The CDR3 coding sequence is TGTGCCAGCAGTAGCGGGAGTAATCTTTACGAGCAGTACTTC. This sequence encodes CASSSGSNLYEQYF.

With respect to this clone: At one end, the junction sequence differs from germline, possibly due to a read error. CDR3 loop: CASRPAGEGWDF. DNA for the CDR3: TGTGCCAGCAGGCCAGCAGGAGAGGGCTGGGACTTC. This chain uses TRBV6-5 with TRBJ2-7; perhaps TRBD2 as D (5 bases). This CDR3 region has 12 residues. Germline loops: CDR1 MNHEY, CDR2 SVGAGI.

The genes are TRBV2 and TRBJ2-3, with D maybe TRBD2 (5 bases). CDR1 and CDR2 from the germline V gene are SNHLY and FYNNEI. The CDR3 totals 15 residues. Trimming removed 2 bases from V and 2 bases from J, with 11 bases in between. CDR3 amino acids: CASSELGILTDTQYF. CDR3 bases: TGTGCCAGCAGTGAACTCGGGATTCTCACAGATACGCAGTATTTT.

The chain couples TRBV29-1 to TRBJ2-7, with TRBD1 matching 10 bases. This CDR3 is built from 14 residues. With 7 bases clipped from V and 2 bases from J, the junction kept 8 bases outside the gene matches. Germline CDR1 reads SQVTM; CDR2 reads ANQGSEA. The CDR3 DNA is TGCAGCGCTAGCCGGGACAGGGGTCCCTACGAGCAGTACTTC. Its protein product is CSASRDRGPYEQYF.

As DNA, the CDR3 is TGTGCCAGCAGCCAAACCATGACTAGCATGTACGAGCAGTACTTC. The encoded protein is CASSQTMTSMYEQYF. The V gene is TRBV6-5, the J gene TRBJ2-7; 7 bases fit TRBD2. This CDR3 spans 15 amino acids. CDR1 is MNHEY and CDR2 is SVGAGI in the germline V gene. V dropped 6 bases and J dropped 4; count of bases not matched to a gene: 12.

The chain links TRBV30 to TRBJ1-1; TRBD1 aligns across 9 bases. Germline trimming cut 4 bases from V and 6 bases from J; bases unmatched to any gene: 15. The CDR3 covers 16 residues. Germline CDR1 is GTSNPN and CDR2 is SVGIG (reference sequence). CDR3 sequence (DNA): TGTGCCTGGAACCCTCCGTTTGGACAGGGGTCCTCTGAAGCTTTCTTT. Its translation is CAWNPPFGQGSSEAFF. Full variable domain (rest looked up from reference TRBV30 and TRBJ1-1): SQTIHQWPATLVQPVGSPLSLECTVEGTSNPNLYWYRQAAGRGLQLLFYSVGIGQISSEVPQNLSASRPQDRQFILSSKKLLLSDSGFYLCAWNPPFGQGSSEAFFGQGTRLTVV.

The chain is built from TRBV6-6 and TRBJ2-1; 8 bases align to TRBD1. Per the germline V gene, CDR1 is MNHNY and CDR2 is SVGAGI (reference sequence). This CDR3 spans 12 amino acids. J lost 9 bases, V lost 6 bases, and 4 bases had no gene match. The DNA for the CDR3 is TGTGCCAGCAGAAACACAGGGGGTGAGCAGTTCTTC. Translation gives CASRNTGGEQFF.

V usage is TRBV5-1 and J usage is TRBJ2-2; the D gene is possibly TRBD2 (5 bases). CDR3 length: 15 residues. CDR1 and CDR2 (germline): SGHRS, YFSETQ. V shed 4 bases and J shed 7 bases, with 17 bases lying between them. CDR3 region: CASSDSGRGDGELFF. In DNA, the CDR3 is TGCGCCAGCAGCGATAGTGGGAGAGGTGACGGGGAGCTGTTTTTT.

The chain combines TRBV9 with TRBJ2-2, with D unclear. Germline CDR1 SGDLS, CDR2 YYNGEE. This CDR3 spans 16 amino acids. Deletions cut 0 bases from V and 2 bases from J, with 11 bases between. CDR3 in DNA: TGTGCCAGCAGCGTAGCCTGGGCAGCCAACACCGGGGAGCTGTTTTTT. As protein: CASSVAWAANTGELFF.

V is TRBV2 and J is TRBJ2-1; 10 nucleotides agree with TRBD2. CDR1 is SNHLY, CDR2 FYNNEI, per germline. The junction had 5 bases not matched to a gene; V was cut back by 6 bases and J by 3 bases. This CDR3 is built from 15 residues. The CDR3 DNA reads TGTGCCAGCAGAGCCACTAGCGGGGACTACAATGAGCAGTTCTTC. It is translated as CASRATSGDYNEQFF.

This chain connects TRBV19 to TRBJ2-2; 8 bases line up with TRBD2. V lost 7 bases, J lost 3 bases, and 4 bases stayed unmatched. The CDR3 length is 14 residues. Germline V lookup: CDR1 LNHDA, CDR2 SQIVND (reference sequence). The CDR3 protein is CASKRGSDTGELFF. Written as DNA, the CDR3 is TGTGCCAGTAAGCGGGGGAGCGACACCGGGGAGCTGTTTTTT. The full variable domain, with the rest looked up from reference TRBV19 and TRBJ2-2, is DGGITQSPKYLFRKEGQNVTLSCEQNLNHDAMYWYRQDPGQGLRLIYYSQIVNDFQKGDIAEGYSVSREKKESFPLTVTSAQKNPTAFYLCASKRGSDTGELFFGEGSRLTVL.

V usage is TRBV6-5 and J usage is TRBJ1-1; a weak D match, TRBD1 (6 bases). The CDR3 runs to 15 residues. V was pared by 6 bases and J by 4 bases, with 18 bases between. CDR1 is MNHEY, CDR2 SVGAGI, per germline. CDR3: CASSPYTGLGTEAFF. DNA of the CDR3: TGTGCCAGCAGCCCCTACACAGGGCTTGGCACTGAAGCTTTCTTT.